This T cell receptor (beta chain) was found in a study of vaccination and CD4 T cells after COVID-19. About the research overall: Post-diagnosis, post-COVID samples were collected after a median approximately 91 days, ranging 35 to 161.

The CDR3 runs 14 residues. The V gene's germline CDR1 is KGHSH and CDR2 LQKENI. V shed 2 bases, J shed 6 bases, and the junction held 6 bases outside the gene matches. TCRdb re-called the PCR reads through MiXCR, storing one row per CDR3 protein. The table includes about 36,000 distinct CDR3 sequences, about 34% detected once. Described time point: late sampling 161 to 241 days after vaccination in a few convalescent patients. This chain links TRBV18 with TRBJ2-7; 8 positions agree with TRBD2. This specimen consisted of CD4+ T cells from blood, obtained about 7 months after SARS-CoV-2 vaccination. This receptor was obtained from a human donor who had recovered from COVID-19. The CDR3: CASSPLREGGEQYF. The CDR3 nucleotides read TGTGCCAGCTCACCATTACGGGAGGGAGGCGAGCAGTACTTC.